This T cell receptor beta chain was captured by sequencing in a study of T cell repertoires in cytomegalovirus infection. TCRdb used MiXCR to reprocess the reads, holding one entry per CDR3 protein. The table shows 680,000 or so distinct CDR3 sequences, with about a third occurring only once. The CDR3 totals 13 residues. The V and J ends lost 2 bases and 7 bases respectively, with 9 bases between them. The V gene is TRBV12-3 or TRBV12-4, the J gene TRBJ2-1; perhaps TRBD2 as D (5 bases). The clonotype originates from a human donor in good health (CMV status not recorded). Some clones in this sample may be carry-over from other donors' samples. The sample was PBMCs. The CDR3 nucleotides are TGTGCCAGCAGTTTATACGGGGAGAATGAGCAGTTCTTC. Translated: CASSLYGENEQFF.